Below, one T cell receptor beta chain is given with its context. Antigen: not known. The read terminates 3 residues before the CDR3 end, so the remaining end is supplied by the germline J gene. The V and J ends lost 2 bases and 3 bases, in that order; junction bases with no gene match: 8. Per the germline V gene, CDR1 is MNHNS and CDR2 is SASEGT. The CDR3 extends over 16 amino acids. These data come from a study of Tregs in tolerant kidney transplant recipients. Study outcomes and limitations: No direct test of biological reproducibility was done here. The small number of patients limits these findings pending further validation.

Profiling relied on immunoSEQ multiplex PCR, and the TCRdb table lists in-frame clones only, not all of them. Seen in this sample are approximately 35,000 clones; the ten most common clones hold around 8%. The gene calls are TRBV6-1 and TRBJ2-7; 9 nucleotides align to TRBD1. Material: CD8+ T cells from blood, obtained before the transplant. The sequence was obtained from a human donor who received a combined kidney and bone marrow transplant. The CDR3 is CASSELGTGSYYEQYF. CDR3 DNA (partial): TGTGCCAGCAGTGAATTAGGGACAGGGAGCTACTACGAG.